This TCR beta chain was documented in a study of T cell responses to AZD1222 COVID-19 vaccine. The CDR3 length is 12 residues. Germline V gene lookup returns CDR1 SQVTM and CDR2 ANQGSEA. After removal of 7 bases from V and 5 bases from J, the junction contained 4 bases not matched to a gene. Repertoires were generated with immunoSEQ multiplex PCR, while TCRdb's copy carries only in-frame clones and drops some. The data show roughly 120,000 clones, with over 75% seen just once and 1% to 1.5% held by the top ten. Turning to this clone: Antigen unknown.

General study points: In the spike-specific TCR repertoire, nearly half reportedly target unmutated variant regions.

The V call is TRBV29-1, the J call TRBJ1-1; TRBD1 agrees at 10 bases. The sample here was peripheral blood, taken on day 0 of AZD1222 vaccination. The TCR was taken from an adult in good health. The CDR3 loop is CSAGQGGTEAFF. Here the CDR3 DNA reads TGCAGCGCAGGACAGGGGGGGACTGAAGCTTTCTTT.